This T cell receptor beta chain was profiled in a study of T cells after somatic rescue of genetic block. Profiling relied on immunoSEQ multiplex PCR, and the TCRdb table lists in-frame clones only, not all of them. The sample lists about 8,000 clones; 80% to 85% were seen once. The sequencing sample was made of peripheral blood mononuclear cells (PBMCs). This receptor was obtained from a boy younger than 18.

This chain's CDR3 is CASSPARGQDNSPLHF. As DNA, the CDR3 is TGTGCCAGCTCACCAGCCAGGGGTCAGGATAATTCACCCCTCCACTTT. The chain is built from TRBV18 and TRBJ1-6; TRBD1 is a possible D gene (6 bases). Trimming shortened V by 2 bases and J by 5 bases, and 13 bases separated the two germline ends. The CDR3 has 16 residues. Germline CDR1 KGHSH, CDR2 LQKENI.